Included here is one TCR beta chain sequence, with context. Its matching antigen is unknown. V lost 5 bases and J lost 2; bases outside the gene matches: 9. Germline-derived CDR1 and CDR2 are SGHVS and FQNEAQ. CDR3 length: 16 residues. This sample was taken from a study of cytomegalovirus exposure and HLA in healthy donors. Whole-study results and caveats: Common viral pathogens seemed to be connected with several of the most significant clusters, according to a later analysis. Differences between HLA loci emerged in a later analysis of TCR association rates, with DRB1 most and HLA-C fewest.

Researchers ran the PCR with 60 Vbeta and 13 Jbeta primers. Sequenced by immunoSEQ multiplex PCR; TCRdb stores in-frame clones only, minus some. The repertoire holds some 140,000 clones, with roughly 79% as singletons. The receptor comes from a young man in good health and CMV-seronegative. The chain uses TRBV7-8 and TRBJ2-7; TRBD1 agrees at 10 bases. The sequenced sample was PBMCs. The CDR3 nucleotides read TGTGCCAGCAGCCCACAAGCCGGGACAGGGGCCTACGAGCAGTACTTC. Residues: CASSPQAGTGAYEQYF.